The 27 T cell receptor beta chains below were found in one sample sequenced in a study of cytomegalovirus exposure and HLA in healthy donors. The study ran its PCR with 60 Vbeta and 13 Jbeta primers. TCRdb's copy holds only in-frame clones and misses some; the assay was immunoSEQ multiplex PCR. The sample lists nearly 110,000 clones; about 71% were seen once. Sequences were obtained from PBMCs. Receptor source: a boy aged 5-17 years in good health and CMV-seronegative.

V is TRBV27 and J is TRBJ1-2, with D perhaps matching TRBD1 (6 bases). The germline CDR1 and CDR2 sequences are MNHEY and SMNVEV (reference sequence). The CDR3 has 14 residues. V was pared by 6 bases and J by 6 bases, with 17 bases between. In DNA, the CDR3 is TGTGCCAGCAGAACCCTGGGACACGGCGATGGCTACACCTTC. As protein: CASRTLGHGDGYTF.

The chain recombines TRBV30 with TRBJ1-2; no firm D call. Germline assignment: CDR1 GTSNPN and CDR2 SVGIG (reference sequence). This CDR3 region has 13 residues. Trimming took 3 bases from V and 4 from J, leaving 12 bases between them. CDR3 region: CAWSRFSFYGYTF. In DNA, the CDR3 is TGTGCCTGGAGCCGGTTCTCCTTCTATGGCTACACCTTC.

This chain uses TRBV30 with TRBJ1-6, with TRBD1 as a possible D gene (5 bases). There are 14 residues in the CDR3. The germline V gene encodes CDR1 GTSNPN and CDR2 SVGIG (reference sequence). V lost 2 bases and J lost 5, with 10 bases in between. CDR3 DNA: TGTGCCTGGAGTCGATCGACAGATAATTCACCCCTCCACTTT. It specifies CAWSRSTDNSPLHF.

The chain combines TRBV7-2 with TRBJ1-1; no clear D gene. The germline V gene has CDR1 SGHTA and CDR2 FQGNSA. Deletions cut 1 base from V and 11 bases from J, with 14 bases between. This CDR3 has 13 amino acids. The CDR3 DNA is TGTGCCAGCAGCTTAGGTCCAGCTCCAGCGGCTTTCTTT. Amino acid sequence: CASSLGPAPAAFF.

CDR3 nucleotide sequence: TGTGCCAGCAGTGGGAGTGAAGCTTTCTTT. It specifies CASSGSEAFF. The genes are TRBV2 and TRBJ1-1; D gene unclear. Germline V gene lookup returns CDR1 SNHLY and CDR2 FYNNEI. With 4 bases removed from V and 7 bases from J, the gap between germline ends came to 4 bases. The CDR3 has 10 residues.

V and J are TRBV4-1 and TRBJ1-2; 8 nucleotides line up with TRBD1. V was clipped by 3 bases and J by 4 bases; unmatched bases: 7. This CDR3 has 15 residues. Germline V gene lookup returns CDR1 MGHRA and CDR2 YSYEKL. DNA for the CDR3: TGCGCCAGCAGCCAGACAGGGGCCGCAGGCTATGGCTACACCTTC. Its protein product is CASSQTGAAGYGYTF.

This clone was seen only a few times. The V gene is TRBV10-3, the J gene TRBJ1-2, with no clear D. Trimming shortened V by 2 bases and J by 8 bases, and 9 bases separated the two germline ends. CDR1 and CDR2 (germline): ENHRY, SYGVKD. This CDR3 has 12 residues. CDR3 nucleotide sequence: TGTGCCATCAGTGAGGCCGGGGTCGGCTACACCTTC. This encodes CAISEAGVGYTF.

The chain employs TRBV2 and TRBJ1-5; no clear D gene. The CDR3 contains 16 residues. Germline V gives CDR1 SNHLY, CDR2 FYNNEI. V was pared by 6 bases and J by 5 bases, with 20 bases between. The CDR3 region has the DNA TGTGCCAGCAGGATCCGGGGAATGGGAAGGGATCAGCCCCAGCATTTT. This codes for CASRIRGMGRDQPQHF. Complete variable domain (other parts from reference TRBV2 and TRBJ1-5): EPEVTQTPSHQVTQMGQEVILRCVPISNHLYFYWYRQILGQKVEFLVSFYNNEISEKSEIFDDQFSVERPDGSNFTLKIRSTKLEDSAMYFCASRIRGMGRDQPQHFGDGTRLSIL.

V usage is TRBV2 and J usage is TRBJ2-7; 8 nucleotides agree with TRBD1. The CDR3 has 14 amino acids. Trimming at V came to 6 bases and at J to 6 bases, leaving 10 bases not matched to a gene. Looked up from germline, CDR1 is SNHLY and CDR2 is FYNNEI. The CDR3 loop is CASSRGQGGSEQYF. DNA for the CDR3: TGTGCCAGCAGCCGCGGACAGGGTGGGAGCGAGCAGTACTTC.

V gene TRBV5-6 combines with J gene TRBJ1-1; TRBD1 is a possible D gene (5 bases). This CDR3 spans 12 amino acids. The germline gives CDR1 SGHDT, CDR2 YYEEEE. Trimming shortened V by 3 bases and J by 8 bases, and 11 bases separated the two germline ends. The CDR3 sequence is CASSWGVDEAFF. The CDR3, as DNA: TGTGCCAGCAGCTGGGGGGTTGACGAAGCTTTCTTT.

This sequence joins TRBV7-9 and TRBJ1-5; tentative D call: TRBD1 (5 bases). The V gene lost 1 base and the J gene lost 7 bases, with 20 bases spanning the gap. CDR3 length: 17 residues. CDR1 is SEHNR and CDR2 is FQNEAQ in the germline V gene (reference sequence). The CDR3 bases are TGTGCCAGCAGCTTAGAGGTTGGGGGAGGGATTGGCCAGCCCCAGCATTTT. This gives the protein CASSLEVGGGIGQPQHF.

CDR3 DNA sequence: TGTGCCAGCTCTGGCGAGACAGCCCTCTCTGGGGCCAACGTCCTGACTTTC. This codes for CASSGETALSGANVLTF. The chain uses TRBV27 and TRBJ2-6; tentative D call: TRBD1 (5 bases). Germline lookup yields CDR1 MNHEY and CDR2 SMNVEV (reference sequence). CDR3 length: 17 amino acids. V dropped 8 bases and J dropped 0 bases, with 17 bases sitting between them.

V gene TRBV30 combines with J gene TRBJ2-5; D is perhaps TRBD2 (6 bases). This CDR3 has 13 amino acids. The V gene lost 6 bases and the J gene lost 7 bases, with 18 bases spanning the gap. The germline V gene encodes CDR1 GTSNPN and CDR2 SVGIG (reference sequence). The CDR3 region is CACPLAEAGTQYF. The DNA for the CDR3 is TGTGCCTGTCCCTTAGCGGAGGCAGGGACCCAGTACTTC.

This clone showed up just a few times. The gene calls are TRBV5-6 and TRBJ1-5, with 9 bases matching TRBD1. This CDR3 spans 18 amino acids. Unmatched junction bases numbered 9, after V lost 1 base and J lost 1 base. Germline-derived CDR1 and CDR2 are SGHDT and YYEEEE. The CDR3 region has the DNA TGTGCCAGCAGCTTGTTGGGACAGGGTCTTAGGAGCAATCAGCCCCAGCATTTT. Its translation is CASSLLGQGLRSNQPQHF.

This clone was observed a handful of times. The CDR3 loop reads CASGLGQRTSDGYTF. The CDR3 DNA reads as TGTGCTAGTGGTTTGGGCCAGAGGACATCAGACGGCTACACCTTC. The chain joins TRBV12-5 to TRBJ1-2; a weak D match, TRBD1 (5 bases). V was cut by 1 base and J by 8 bases, with 17 bases left in between. Germline lookup yields CDR1 LGHNT and CDR2 FRNRAP. This CDR3 is built from 15 residues.

This clone was found a few times. The V gene is TRBV6-4, the J gene TRBJ1-5; D is unclear. There are 14 residues in the CDR3. The V end was cut by 5 bases, the J end by 0 bases, with 8 bases between. CDR1 and CDR2 from the germline V gene are MRHNA and SNTAGT. The CDR3 region is CASSLDYSNQPQHF. CDR3 DNA: TGTGCCAGCAGTTTAGATTATAGCAATCAGCCCCAGCATTTT.

CDR3 nucleotides: TGTGCCAGCAGTGACTCGTCAGGGGGGCGCGGGAATGAGCAGTTCTTC. Protein: CASSDSSGGRGNEQFF. V gene TRBV6-4 combines with J gene TRBJ2-1, with D possibly being TRBD1 (7 bases). The ends were cut back, 0 bases at V and 7 bases at J, with 16 bases in the middle. Per the germline V gene, CDR1 is MRHNA and CDR2 is SNTAGT. The CDR3 has 16 amino acids.

The chain combines TRBV6-5 with TRBJ2-1, with 8 bases lining up with TRBD2. The CDR3 extends over 12 amino acids. Trimming removed 6 bases from V and 6 bases from J; junction bases left unmatched: 1. Germline CDR1 and CDR2: MNHEY and SVGAGI. In DNA form, the CDR3 reads TGTGCCAGCAGGACTAGCGTCAATGAGCAGTTCTTC. Residues: CASRTSVNEQFF.

This clone has more than one count but fewer than ten. The chain links TRBV5-1 to TRBJ1-2, with a tentative D call TRBD1 (6 bases). This CDR3 is 15 amino acids long. Germline CDR1 is SGHRS and CDR2 is YFSETQ. V was shortened by 0 bases and J by 0 bases, with 9 bases between the two germline ends. The CDR3, as DNA: TGCGCCAGCAGCTTGGGACAGGACCCTAACTATGGCTACACCTTC. Translation: CASSLGQDPNYGYTF.

V usage is TRBV5-1 and J usage is TRBJ1-1, with D tentatively TRBD1 (5 bases). V lost 4 bases to trimming and J lost 4 bases, with 11 bases between them. Germline V CDR1 and CDR2: SGHRS, YFSETQ. CDR3 length equals 13 residues. The DNA of the CDR3 is TGCGCCAGCAGCAAGGACGGGGGCACTGAAGCTTTCTTT. Amino acid sequence: CASSKDGGTEAFF.

The DNA of the CDR3 is TGCGCCAGCAGCTTGAACAGTCCTGAGCAGTACTTC. It translates to CASSLNSPEQYF. The chain links TRBV5-1 to TRBJ2-7, with D hard to call. Looked up from germline, CDR1 is SGHRS and CDR2 is YFSETQ. Trimming took 1 base from V and 7 from J, leaving 9 bases between them. The CDR3 sequence is 12 residues long.

This clone occurred a few times. The genes are TRBV2 and TRBJ1-1; D may be TRBD1 (5 bases). Germline-derived CDR1 and CDR2 are SNHLY and FYNNEI. The germline V and J ends were trimmed by 5 bases and 5 bases, with 12 bases remaining between them. The CDR3 spans 13 residues. In DNA form, the CDR3 reads TGTGCCAGCAGTACCTCCCGGGGGACTGAAGCTTTCTTT. Translated, it gives CASSTSRGTEAFF.

The chain couples TRBV19 to TRBJ1-1, with D perhaps matching TRBD1 (5 bases). With 4 bases removed from V and 4 bases from J, the gap between germline ends came to 7 bases. This CDR3 has 12 residues. Looked up from germline, CDR1 is LNHDA and CDR2 is SQIVND (reference sequence). CDR3 bases: TGTGCCAGTAGTAAGGGGTTCACTGAAGCTTTCTTT. Its translation is CASSKGFTEAFF.

In this sample, this clone turned up a few times. The chain has TRBV6-5 and TRBJ1-2; tentatively, D is TRBD1 (6 bases). Trimming removed 0 bases at V and 5 bases at J, with 13 bases between. Germline CDR1 MNHEY, CDR2 SVGAGI. The CDR3 is 15 residues long. This chain's CDR3 is CASSYSARGGYGYTF. The CDR3 DNA reads TGTGCCAGCAGTTACTCGGCCAGGGGTGGATATGGCTACACCTTC.

This clone was observed a few times. Other DNA variants within this sample encode the same CDR3. V gene TRBV5-1 combines with J gene TRBJ1-1; the D gene is possibly TRBD1 (6 bases). Trimming stripped 0 bases from V and 2 bases from J, with 8 bases between. Germline loops: CDR1 SGHRS, CDR2 YFSETQ. The CDR3 consists of 14 residues. The CDR3 protein is CASSLGGPNTEAFF. Written as DNA, the CDR3 is TGCGCCAGCAGCTTGGGGGGGCCAAACACTGAAGCTTTCTTT.

The chain is built from TRBV9 and TRBJ1-5; 7 bases agree with TRBD1. Per the germline V gene, CDR1 is SGDLS and CDR2 is YYNGEE. CDR3 length equals 14 residues. The junction had 6 bases not matched to a gene; V was cut back by 3 bases and J by 6 bases. CDR3 sequence (DNA): TGTGCCAGCAGCGGACAGGGTAAGGGTCAGCCCCAGCATTTT. Its protein is CASSGQGKGQPQHF. The full variable domain, completed using reference TRBV9 and TRBJ1-5, is DSGVTQTPKHLITATGQRVTLRCSPRSGDLSVYWYQQSLDQGLQFLIQYYNGEERAKGNILERFSAQQFPDLHSELNLSSLELGDSALYFCASSGQGKGQPQHFGDGTRLSIL.

The rearrangement uses TRBV19 and TRBJ2-7, with 8 positions matching TRBD1. The CDR3 contains 12 residues. Germline V gene lookup returns CDR1 LNHDA and CDR2 SQIVND (reference sequence). Trimming cost V 10 bases and J 5 bases; bases outside gene matches: 7. This CDR3 reads CATRTGWDEQYF. DNA of the CDR3: TGTGCCACCCGGACAGGGTGGGACGAGCAGTACTTC.